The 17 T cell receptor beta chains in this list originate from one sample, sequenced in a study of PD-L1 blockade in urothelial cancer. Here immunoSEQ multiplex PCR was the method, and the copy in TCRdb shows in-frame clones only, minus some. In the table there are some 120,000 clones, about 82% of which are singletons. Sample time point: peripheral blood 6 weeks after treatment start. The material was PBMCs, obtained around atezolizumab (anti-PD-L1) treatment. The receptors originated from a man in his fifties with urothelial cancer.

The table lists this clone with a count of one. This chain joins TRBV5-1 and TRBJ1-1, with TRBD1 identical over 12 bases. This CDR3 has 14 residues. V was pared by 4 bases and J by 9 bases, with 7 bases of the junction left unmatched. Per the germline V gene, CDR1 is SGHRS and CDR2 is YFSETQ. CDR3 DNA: TGCGCCAGCAGCCCGGGACAGGGGGCGCATCAAGCTTTCTTT. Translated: CASSPGQGAHQAFF.

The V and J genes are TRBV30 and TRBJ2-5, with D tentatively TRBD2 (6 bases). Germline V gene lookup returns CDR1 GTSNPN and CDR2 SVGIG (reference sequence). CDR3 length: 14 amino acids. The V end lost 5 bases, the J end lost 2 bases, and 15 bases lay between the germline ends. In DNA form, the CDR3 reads TGTGCCTGGGACGATGATGCGGGGCAAGAGACCCAGTACTTC. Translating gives CAWDDDAGQETQYF.

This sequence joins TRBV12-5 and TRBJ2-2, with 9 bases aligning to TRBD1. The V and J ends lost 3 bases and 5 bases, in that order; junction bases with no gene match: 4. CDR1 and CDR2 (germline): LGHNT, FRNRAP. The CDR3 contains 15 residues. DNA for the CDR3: TGTGCTAGTGGTTTAGGGACAGGGCGTACCGGGGAGCTGTTTTTT. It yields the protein CASGLGTGRTGELFF.

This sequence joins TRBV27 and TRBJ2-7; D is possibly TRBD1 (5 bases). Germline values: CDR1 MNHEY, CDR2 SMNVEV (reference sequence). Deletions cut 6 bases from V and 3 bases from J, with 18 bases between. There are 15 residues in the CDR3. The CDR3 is CASSSLGAGHYEQYF. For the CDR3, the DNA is TGTGCCAGCAGCTCCCTTGGGGCTGGGCACTACGAGCAGTACTTC.

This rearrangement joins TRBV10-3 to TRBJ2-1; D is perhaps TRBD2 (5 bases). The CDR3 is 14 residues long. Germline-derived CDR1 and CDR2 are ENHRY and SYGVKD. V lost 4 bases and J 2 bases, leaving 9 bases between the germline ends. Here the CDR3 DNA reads TGTGCCATCAGTGTTGCGGAGGCCTACAATGAGCAGTTCTTC. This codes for CAISVAEAYNEQFF.

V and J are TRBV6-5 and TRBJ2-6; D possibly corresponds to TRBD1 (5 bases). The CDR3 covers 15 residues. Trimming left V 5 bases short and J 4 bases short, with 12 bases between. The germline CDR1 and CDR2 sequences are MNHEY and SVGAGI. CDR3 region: CASSQTGGGANVLTF. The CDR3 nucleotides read TGTGCCAGCAGTCAAACAGGCGGAGGGGCCAACGTCCTGACTTTC.

The CDR3 spells CATSMVRLAVDEQFF. CDR3 sequence (DNA): TGTGCCACCAGCATGGTCCGGCTAGCGGTGGATGAGCAGTTCTTC. The chain joins TRBV15 to TRBJ2-1; 7 bases match TRBD2. The germline V gene has CDR1 LNHNV and CDR2 YYDKDF (reference sequence). After removal of 4 bases from V and 8 bases from J, the junction contained 11 bases not matched to a gene. This CDR3 is built from 15 residues.

The CDR3 DNA reads as TGTGCCAGCAGTGAATCGGCGACTAGCCCATTGTATTTT. It is translated as CASSESATSPLYF. The V call is TRBV2, the J call TRBJ2-3, with 7 bases aligning to TRBD2. The CDR3 length is 13 residues. V was pared by 2 bases and J by 14 bases, with 10 bases of the junction left unmatched. The germline gives CDR1 SNHLY, CDR2 FYNNEI.

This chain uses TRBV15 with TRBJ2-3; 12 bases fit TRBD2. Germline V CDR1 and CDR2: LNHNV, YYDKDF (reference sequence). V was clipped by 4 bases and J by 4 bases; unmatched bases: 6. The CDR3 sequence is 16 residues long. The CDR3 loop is CATSTRTSGKPDTQYF. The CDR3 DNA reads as TGTGCCACCAGCACTCGGACTAGCGGGAAACCAGATACGCAGTATTTT.

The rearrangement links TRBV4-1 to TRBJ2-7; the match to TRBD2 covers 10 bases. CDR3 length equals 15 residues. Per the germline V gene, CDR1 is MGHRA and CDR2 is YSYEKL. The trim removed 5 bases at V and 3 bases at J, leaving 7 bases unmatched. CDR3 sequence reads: CASSSPGTSVYEQYF. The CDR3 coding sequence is TGCGCCAGCAGCTCACCCGGGACTAGCGTCTACGAGCAGTACTTC.

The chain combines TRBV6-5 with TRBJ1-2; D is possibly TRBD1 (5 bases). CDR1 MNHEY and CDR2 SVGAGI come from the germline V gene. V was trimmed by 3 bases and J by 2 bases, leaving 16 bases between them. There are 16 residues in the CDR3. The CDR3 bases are TGTGCCAGCAGTTATGACCCCCGTTGGACAAACTATGGCTACACCTTC. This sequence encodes CASSYDPRWTNYGYTF.

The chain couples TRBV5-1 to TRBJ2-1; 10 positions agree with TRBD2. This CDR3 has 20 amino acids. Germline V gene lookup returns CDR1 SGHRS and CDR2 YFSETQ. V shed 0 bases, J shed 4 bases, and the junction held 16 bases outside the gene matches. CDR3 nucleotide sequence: TGCGCCAGCAGCTTGGAGGGGTGGGTAGCGGGAGGCCAACTTTACAATGAGCAGTTCTTC. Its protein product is CASSLEGWVAGGQLYNEQFF.

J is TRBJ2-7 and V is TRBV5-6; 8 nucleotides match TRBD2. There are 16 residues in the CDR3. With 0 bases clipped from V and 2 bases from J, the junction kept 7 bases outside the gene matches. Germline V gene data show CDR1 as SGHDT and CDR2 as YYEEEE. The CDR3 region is CASSLDGAGGAYEQYF. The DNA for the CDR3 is TGTGCCAGCAGCTTGGATGGGGCGGGGGGAGCCTACGAGCAGTACTTC.

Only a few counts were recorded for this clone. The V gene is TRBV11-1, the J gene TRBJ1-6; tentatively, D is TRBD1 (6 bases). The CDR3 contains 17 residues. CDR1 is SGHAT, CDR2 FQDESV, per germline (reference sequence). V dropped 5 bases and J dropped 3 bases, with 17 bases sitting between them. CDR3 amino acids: CASSPRAGAVYNSPLHF. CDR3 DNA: TGTGCCAGCAGCCCCCGGGCGGGGGCCGTCTATAATTCACCCCTCCACTTT.

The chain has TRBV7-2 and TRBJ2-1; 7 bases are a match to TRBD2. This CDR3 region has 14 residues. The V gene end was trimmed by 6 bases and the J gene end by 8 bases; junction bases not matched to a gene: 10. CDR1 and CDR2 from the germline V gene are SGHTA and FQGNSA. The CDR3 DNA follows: TGTGCCAGCAGATCTGGCGGGAGAGGAGATGAGCAGTTCTTC. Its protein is CASRSGGRGDEQFF.

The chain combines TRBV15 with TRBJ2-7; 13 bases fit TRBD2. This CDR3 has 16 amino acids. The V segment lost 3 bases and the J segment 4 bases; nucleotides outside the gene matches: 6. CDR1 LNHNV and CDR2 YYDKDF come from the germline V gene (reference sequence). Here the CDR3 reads CATSRTGLAGRYEQYF. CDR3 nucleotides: TGTGCCACCAGCAGGACGGGACTAGCGGGAAGATACGAGCAGTACTTC.

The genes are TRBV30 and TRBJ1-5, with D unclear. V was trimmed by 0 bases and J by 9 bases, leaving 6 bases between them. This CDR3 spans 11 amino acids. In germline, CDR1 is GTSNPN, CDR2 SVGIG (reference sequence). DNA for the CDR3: TGTGCCTGGAGTGTTTCGGGGCCCCAGCATTTT. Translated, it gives CAWSVSGPQHF.